This is a list of T cell receptor beta chains from one sample in a study of a mutant IDH1 vaccine in newly diagnosed glioma. Their recognized antigens are unknown. Repertoires were generated with immunoSEQ multiplex PCR, while TCRdb's copy carries only in-frame clones and drops some. Of roughly 72,000 clones in the sample, about 91% were seen once. Sequenced material: PBMCs, taken from a glioma patient whose treatment included an IDH1 peptide vaccine. The receptors stem from a woman between 50 and 59 years old with glioma. CDR3s include the opening cysteine and the closing phenylalanine or tryptophan. A D gene is named only where the DNA matches it firmly. Where a row states a size, it is once, few, many or the class of an expanded clone; other rows omit it.

abundance: -; j_gene: TRBJ2-1; d_gene: -; v_gene: TRBV27; CDR3nt: TGTGCCAGCAGCCCAGGAGACTACAATGAGCAGTTCTTC; CDR3aa: CASSPGDYNEQFF
abundance: -; j_gene: TRBJ1-5; d_gene: -; v_gene: TRBV6-5; CDR3nt: TGTGCCAGCAGCCCTAGTGGGGGCAATCAGCCCCAGCATTTT; CDR3aa: CASSPSGGNQPQHF
abundance: few; j_gene: TRBJ2-7; d_gene: TRBD2; v_gene: TRBV7-9; CDR3nt: TGTGCCAGCAGCCTTAAACCACTAGCGAGCCCCAATGGCGAGCAGTACTTC; CDR3aa: CASSLKPLASPNGEQYF
abundance: once; j_gene: TRBJ2-2; d_gene: TRBD2; v_gene: TRBV27; CDR3nt: TGTGCCAGCAGACAAAGGACTAGCGGGGCCGGGGAGCTGTTTTTT; CDR3aa: CASRQRTSGAGELFF
abundance: -; j_gene: TRBJ2-2; d_gene: -; v_gene: TRBV29-1; CDR3nt: TGCAGCGTTGGTCGGAGGGACCACGGCGGGGAGCTGTTTTTT; CDR3aa: CSVGRRDHGGELFF
abundance: -; j_gene: TRBJ2-2; d_gene: TRBD2; v_gene: TRBV10-3; CDR3nt: TGTGCCATCAGTACCGGGAGGGGCACCGGGGAGCTGTTTTTT; CDR3aa: CAISTGRGTGELFF
abundance: -; j_gene: TRBJ1-4; d_gene: TRBD1; v_gene: TRBV7-8; CDR3nt: TGTGCCAGCAGCTTATACAGGGGCCCTGAAAAACTGTTTTTT; CDR3aa: CASSLYRGPEKLFF
abundance: -; j_gene: TRBJ2-6; d_gene: -; v_gene: TRBV18; CDR3nt: TGTGCCAGCTCCCTACAGGACCTAAGCTCTGGGGCCAACGTCCTGACTTTC; CDR3aa: CASSLQDLSSGANVLTF
abundance: -; j_gene: TRBJ2-7; d_gene: -; v_gene: TRBV7-9; CDR3nt: TGTGCCAGCAGCCTCCCCCTAGGCGGCAACGAGCAGTACTTC; CDR3aa: CASSLPLGGNEQYF
abundance: -; j_gene: TRBJ2-3; d_gene: -; v_gene: TRBV5-1; CDR3nt: TGCGCCAGCAGCGGACTCGCAAATACGCAGTATTTT; CDR3aa: CASSGLANTQYF
abundance: -; j_gene: TRBJ2-1; d_gene: -; v_gene: TRBV5-8; CDR3nt: TGTGCCAGCAGCTTGCGGCCCTACAATGAGCAGTTCTTC; CDR3aa: CASSLRPYNEQFF
abundance: -; j_gene: TRBJ1-3; d_gene: -; v_gene: TRBV28; CDR3nt: TGTGCCAGCAGTCCCTCCAGATACTCTGGAAACACCATATATTTT; CDR3aa: CASSPSRYSGNTIYF
abundance: -; j_gene: TRBJ2-1; d_gene: TRBD2; v_gene: TRBV9; CDR3nt: TGTGCCAGCAGCGTCGCTAGCGGGATATACAATGAGCAGTTCTTC; CDR3aa: CASSVASGIYNEQFF
abundance: -; j_gene: TRBJ1-4; d_gene: -; v_gene: TRBV30; CDR3nt: TGTGCCTGGAGTTTACAGCTGAATGAAAAACTGTTTTTT; CDR3aa: CAWSLQLNEKLFF
abundance: -; j_gene: TRBJ2-1; d_gene: -; v_gene: TRBV11-2; CDR3nt: TGTGCCAGCACCACCGACAGGTTGACCTACAATGAGCAGTTCTTC; CDR3aa: CASTTDRLTYNEQFF
abundance: -; j_gene: TRBJ1-1; d_gene: -; v_gene: TRBV7-9; CDR3nt: TGTGCCAGCAGCTTAATAGCAGGGAACACTGAAGCTTTCTTT; CDR3aa: CASSLIAGNTEAFF
abundance: -; j_gene: TRBJ2-2; d_gene: -; v_gene: TRBV28; CDR3nt: TGTGCCAGCAGTAACCCTTTGGGGGGCACCGGGGAGCTGTTTTTT; CDR3aa: CASSNPLGGTGELFF
abundance: -; j_gene: TRBJ2-5; d_gene: -; v_gene: TRBV18; CDR3nt: TGTGCCAGCTCACCACCGGCGCTGCTGGAGACCCAGTACTTC; CDR3aa: CASSPPALLETQYF
abundance: -; j_gene: TRBJ1-1; d_gene: -; v_gene: TRBV9; CDR3nt: TGTGCCAGCAGCGACAACTTCGAGGGAGCCCCTGGGGCTTTCTTT; CDR3aa: CASSDNFEGAPGAFF
abundance: -; j_gene: TRBJ2-1; d_gene: TRBD2; v_gene: TRBV15; CDR3nt: TGTGCCACCAGCAGGGCAGGTAGCGGGAGAGAGGATGAGCAGTTCTTC; CDR3aa: CATSRAGSGREDEQFF
abundance: -; j_gene: TRBJ2-5; d_gene: TRBD2; v_gene: TRBV19; CDR3nt: TGTGCCAGTAGTCAAGGACTAGCGGGAGGGCTTCTAGGGGCGAAGACCCAGTACTTC; CDR3aa: CASSQGLAGGLLGAKTQYF
abundance: -; j_gene: TRBJ2-2; d_gene: -; v_gene: TRBV27; CDR3nt: TGTGCCAGCAGTTACCGCGGGTTCCGGGAGCTGTTTTTT; CDR3aa: CASSYRGFRELFF
abundance: -; j_gene: TRBJ2-2; d_gene: TRBD1; v_gene: TRBV2; CDR3nt: TGTGCCAGCAGTGCCGGGACAGGGGGCTCCGGGGAGCTGTTTTTT; CDR3aa: CASSAGTGGSGELFF
abundance: -; j_gene: TRBJ2-3; d_gene: -; v_gene: TRBV4-1; CDR3nt: TGCGCCAGCAGCCAAGATCCGACAGCTAGCCGAGATACGCAGTATTTT; CDR3aa: CASSQDPTASRDTQYF
abundance: -; j_gene: TRBJ1-2; d_gene: -; v_gene: TRBV2; CDR3nt: TGTGCCAGCAGTCATCAGGGAGATGGCTACACCTTC; CDR3aa: CASSHQGDGYTF
abundance: -; j_gene: TRBJ1-4; d_gene: -; v_gene: TRBV9; CDR3nt: TGTGCCAGCGGAAACAGGGAAAAACTGTTTTTT; CDR3aa: CASGNREKLFF
abundance: -; j_gene: TRBJ2-5; d_gene: -; v_gene: TRBV29-1; CDR3nt: TGCAGCGTTTCGTCGAGTTCGAGCGCGCCATGGGAGCAGTACTTC; CDR3aa: CSVSSSSSAPWEQYF
abundance: -; j_gene: TRBJ1-3; d_gene: -; v_gene: TRBV5-6; CDR3nt: TGTGCCAGCAGCTTAGGGAAAAACACCATATATTTT; CDR3aa: CASSLGKNTIYF
abundance: -; j_gene: TRBJ2-7; d_gene: TRBD2; v_gene: TRBV5-5; CDR3nt: TGTGCCAGCAGCCTGACTAGCGGGGCGCTCCGCGGCTCCTACGAGCAGTACTTC; CDR3aa: CASSLTSGALRGSYEQYF
abundance: -; j_gene: TRBJ2-1; d_gene: -; v_gene: TRBV5-1; CDR3nt: TGCGCCAGCAGCTTGGGGCCGAAGAGCTCCTACAATGAGCAGTTCTTC; CDR3aa: CASSLGPKSSYNEQFF
abundance: -; j_gene: TRBJ2-3; d_gene: -; v_gene: TRBV5-1; CDR3nt: TGCGCCAGCAGCTTAACCCAGCGCACAGATACGCAGTATTTT; CDR3aa: CASSLTQRTDTQYF
abundance: -; j_gene: TRBJ2-5; d_gene: TRBD2; v_gene: TRBV9; CDR3nt: TGTGCCAGCAGCGTAGCGGGAGGGCCGAGTGAGACCCAGTACTTC; CDR3aa: CASSVAGGPSETQYF
abundance: -; j_gene: TRBJ1-3; d_gene: -; v_gene: TRBV28; CDR3nt: TGTGCCAGCAGTTCCCCCGTCGTGGCTGGAAACACCATATATTTT; CDR3aa: CASSSPVVAGNTIYF
abundance: -; j_gene: TRBJ2-1; d_gene: -; v_gene: TRBV11-2; CDR3nt: TGTGCCAGCAGCTCAGCGGGCTTCAATGAGCAGTTCTTC; CDR3aa: CASSSAGFNEQFF
abundance: -; j_gene: TRBJ2-2; d_gene: TRBD1; v_gene: TRBV18; CDR3nt: TGTGCCAGCTCACAATCGGGACAGGGACTCGGCGGGGAGCTGTTTTTT; CDR3aa: CASSQSGQGLGGELFF
abundance: -; j_gene: TRBJ1-1; d_gene: -; v_gene: TRBV7-9; CDR3nt: TGTGCCAGCGCTCCCCTCGGAGGGATGAACACTGAAGCTTTCTTT; CDR3aa: CASAPLGGMNTEAFF
abundance: -; j_gene: TRBJ1-1; d_gene: TRBD1; v_gene: TRBV18; CDR3nt: TGTGCCAGCTCACCCAGGACAGGAGGTTGGGACACTGAAGCTTTCTTT; CDR3aa: CASSPRTGGWDTEAFF
abundance: -; j_gene: TRBJ2-5; d_gene: -; v_gene: TRBV9; CDR3nt: TGTGCCAGCAGCGTTGGTGTACTAGGTTTGGAGACCCAGTACTTC; CDR3aa: CASSVGVLGLETQYF
abundance: -; j_gene: TRBJ2-2; d_gene: -; v_gene: TRBV6-1; CDR3nt: TGTGCCAGCAGTGAGGGAAACAAAGGGGAGCTGTTTTTT; CDR3aa: CASSEGNKGELFF
abundance: -; j_gene: TRBJ2-5; d_gene: TRBD1; v_gene: TRBV7-3; CDR3nt: TGTGCCAGCAGCCGGGACAGGGGTGGCGAGACCCAGTACTTC; CDR3aa: CASSRDRGGETQYF
abundance: -; j_gene: TRBJ2-3; d_gene: TRBD2; v_gene: TRBV29-1; CDR3nt: TGCAGCGTTGAAGATCCCGGCGGGCGAGCGGGATCTTCGCCAGATACGCAGTATTTT; CDR3aa: CSVEDPGGRAGSSPDTQYF
abundance: -; j_gene: TRBJ2-7; d_gene: -; v_gene: TRBV5-1; CDR3nt: TGCGCCAGCAGCCCAATCGGACGCCAGGGTAGTAGCGAGCAGTACTTC; CDR3aa: CASSPIGRQGSSEQYF
abundance: -; j_gene: TRBJ2-3; d_gene: -; v_gene: TRBV7-2; CDR3nt: TGTGCCAGCCACCCCGGTCCGGGAGTAGGGGATACGCAGTATTTT; CDR3aa: CASHPGPGVGDTQYF
abundance: once; j_gene: TRBJ2-1; d_gene: -; v_gene: TRBV5-6; CDR3nt: TGTGCCAGCAGCTCCGGGACCGTCAAGGGGCAGTTCTTC; CDR3aa: CASSSGTVKGQFF
abundance: once; j_gene: TRBJ1-1; d_gene: -; v_gene: TRBV11-3; CDR3nt: TGTGCCAGCAGCTTAGGATCCGGGTATAGCACTGAAGCTTTCTTT; CDR3aa: CASSLGSGYSTEAFF
abundance: -; j_gene: TRBJ1-1; d_gene: -; v_gene: TRBV7-9; CDR3nt: TGTGCCAGCAGCTCCAGCCTCACAGGGAGGGGGACTGAAGCTTTCTTT; CDR3aa: CASSSSLTGRGTEAFF
abundance: -; j_gene: TRBJ2-6; d_gene: TRBD1; v_gene: TRBV7-8; CDR3nt: TGTGCCAGCAGCTTAGCTAGGTTTACAGGGGGCGCATCTGGGGCCAACGTCCTGACTTTC; CDR3aa: CASSLARFTGGASGANVLTF
abundance: -; j_gene: TRBJ2-7; d_gene: TRBD1; v_gene: TRBV28; CDR3nt: TGTGCCAGCACCAAAGGGACAGGGGACGAGCAGTACTTC; CDR3aa: CASTKGTGDEQYF
abundance: -; j_gene: TRBJ2-5; d_gene: -; v_gene: TRBV13; CDR3nt: TGTGCCAGCAGCTCTCCGGCCGGAGGGGGAGGCGGAGAGACCCAGTACTTC; CDR3aa: CASSSPAGGGGGETQYF
abundance: -; j_gene: TRBJ1-1; d_gene: -; v_gene: TRBV5-1; CDR3nt: TGCGCCAGCAGCTATCAGGGGTTGGGAACTGAAGCTTTCTTT; CDR3aa: CASSYQGLGTEAFF
abundance: -; j_gene: TRBJ2-3; d_gene: -; v_gene: TRBV6-5; CDR3nt: TGTGCCAGCAGTTACTCGAGCGGAGCTAGCACAGATACGCAGTATTTT; CDR3aa: CASSYSSGASTDTQYF
abundance: -; j_gene: TRBJ2-5; d_gene: TRBD2; v_gene: TRBV7-9; CDR3nt: TGTGCCAGCAGCTCATCGACTAGCGGGAGATCTCGGGAGACCCAGTACTTC; CDR3aa: CASSSSTSGRSRETQYF
abundance: few; j_gene: TRBJ2-6; d_gene: -; v_gene: TRBV29-1; CDR3nt: TGCAGCACAAACTCTGGGGCCAACGTCCTGACTTTC; CDR3aa: CSTNSGANVLTF
abundance: -; j_gene: TRBJ2-2; d_gene: TRBD1; v_gene: TRBV4-1; CDR3nt: TGCGCCAGCAGCCAAGATCCGGGACAGGGTCCCGGGGAGCTGTTTTTT; CDR3aa: CASSQDPGQGPGELFF
abundance: -; j_gene: TRBJ2-7; d_gene: TRBD1; v_gene: TRBV15; CDR3nt: TGTGCCACCAGCGTACGTGGAGCGGGACAGGGGCGGTTTTACGAGCAGTACTTC; CDR3aa: CATSVRGAGQGRFYEQYF
abundance: -; j_gene: TRBJ2-3; d_gene: TRBD1; v_gene: TRBV9; CDR3nt: TGTGCCAGCAGCGACGGCACCGACAGGGTGTGGGCAGATACGCAGTATTTT; CDR3aa: CASSDGTDRVWADTQYF
abundance: once; j_gene: TRBJ2-1; d_gene: TRBD2; v_gene: TRBV5-8; CDR3nt: TGTGCCAGCAGCTTGGCCAGCGGGAGCCTTTACAATGAGCAGTTCTTC; CDR3aa: CASSLASGSLYNEQFF
abundance: -; j_gene: TRBJ2-7; d_gene: TRBD2; v_gene: TRBV6-6; CDR3nt: TGTGCCAGCAGTATAGCGGGAGAGTCCTACGAGCAGTACTTC; CDR3aa: CASSIAGESYEQYF
abundance: -; j_gene: TRBJ2-5; d_gene: -; v_gene: TRBV12-5; CDR3nt: TGTGCTAGTGGTCGGGGACATTTGGAGACCCAGTACTTC; CDR3aa: CASGRGHLETQYF
abundance: few; j_gene: TRBJ1-1; d_gene: -; v_gene: TRBV27; CDR3nt: TGTGCCAGCAGTTCCACAGGGTTTTCGAACACTGAAGCTTTCTTT; CDR3aa: CASSSTGFSNTEAFF